This TCR beta chain came from a study of cytomegalovirus exposure and HLA in healthy donors. For this clone: What it recognizes is unknown.

Vbeta (60) and Jbeta (13) primers were used in the PCR. The repertoire was sequenced with immunoSEQ multiplex PCR; TCRdb's copy has only in-frame clones and lacks some. Its clone listing holds 160,000 or so clones. Trimming cost V 3 bases and J 4 bases; bases outside gene matches: 11. The CDR3 covers 17 residues. Germline V gene data show CDR1 as LGHNA and CDR2 as YSLEER. Whole-study results and caveats: A prior analysis recorded that most TCR beta V segments were productive about 87% or about 30% of the time.

This receptor was taken from a man aged 25-45 years in good health and CMV-seronegative. Material for sequencing was PBMCs. The chain uses TRBV4-3 and TRBJ2-7; 11 bases map to TRBD2. The CDR3 protein is CASSQSRSGRAAYEQYF. The CDR3 DNA reads TGCGCCAGCAGCCAGAGCCGTAGCGGGAGGGCCGCGTACGAGCAGTACTTC.